The clone carrying this T cell receptor (beta chain) has at least ten counts. Its antigen is currently unknown. TCRdb called the 5' RACE reads again in MiXCR, with one record for every CDR3 protein. This sample has around 40,000 distinct CDR3 sequences, with around 7% found just once. The data were taken from a study of neurological immune-mediated disorders. The study, taken as a whole, reports: Subjects shared no identical expanded-clone CDR3 amino acid sequences, suggesting private TCR-beta repertoires in all groups.

The sample comprised CD4+ T cells from blood. The sequence was collected from a man aged 50 to 59 in good health.

CDR3 DNA: TGTGCCATCAGTACGACTAGCGGGAGGGCTGTAGTCGGGGAGCTGTTTTTT. Translation gives CAISTTSGRAVVGELFF. This chain uses TRBV10-3 with TRBJ2-2; TRBD2 agrees at 14 bases. Germline V gene data show CDR1 as ENHRY and CDR2 as SYGVKD. Trimming cost V 5 bases and J 7 bases; bases outside gene matches: 9. The CDR3 sequence is 17 residues long.